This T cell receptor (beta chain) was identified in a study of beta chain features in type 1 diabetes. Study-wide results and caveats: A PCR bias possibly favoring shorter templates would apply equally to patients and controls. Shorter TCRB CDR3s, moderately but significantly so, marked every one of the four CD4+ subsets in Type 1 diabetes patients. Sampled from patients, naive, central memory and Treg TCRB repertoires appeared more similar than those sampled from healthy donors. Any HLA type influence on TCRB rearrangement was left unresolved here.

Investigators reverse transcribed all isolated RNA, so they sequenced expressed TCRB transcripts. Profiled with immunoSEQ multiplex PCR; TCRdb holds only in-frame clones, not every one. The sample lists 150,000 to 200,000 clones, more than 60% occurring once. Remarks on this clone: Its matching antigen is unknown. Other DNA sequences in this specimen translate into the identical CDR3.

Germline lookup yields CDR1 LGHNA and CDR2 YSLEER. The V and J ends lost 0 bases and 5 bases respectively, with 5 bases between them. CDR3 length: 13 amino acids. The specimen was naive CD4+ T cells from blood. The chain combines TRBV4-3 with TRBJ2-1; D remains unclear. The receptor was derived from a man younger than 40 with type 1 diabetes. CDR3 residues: CASSQELNNEQFF. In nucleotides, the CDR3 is TGCGCCAGCAGCCAAGAATTGAACAATGAGCAGTTCTTC.